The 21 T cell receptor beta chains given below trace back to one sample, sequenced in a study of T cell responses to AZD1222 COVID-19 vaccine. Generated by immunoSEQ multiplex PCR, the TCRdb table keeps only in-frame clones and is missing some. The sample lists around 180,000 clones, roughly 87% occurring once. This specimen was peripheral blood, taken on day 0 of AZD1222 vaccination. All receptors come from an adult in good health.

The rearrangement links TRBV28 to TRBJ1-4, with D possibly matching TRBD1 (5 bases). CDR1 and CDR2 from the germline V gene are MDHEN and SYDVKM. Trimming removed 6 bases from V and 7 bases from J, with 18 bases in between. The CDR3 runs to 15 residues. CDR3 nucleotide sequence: TGTGCCAGCAGCAATTCGGTCGCCGGGGGTGAAAAACTGTTTTTT. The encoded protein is CASSNSVAGGEKLFF.

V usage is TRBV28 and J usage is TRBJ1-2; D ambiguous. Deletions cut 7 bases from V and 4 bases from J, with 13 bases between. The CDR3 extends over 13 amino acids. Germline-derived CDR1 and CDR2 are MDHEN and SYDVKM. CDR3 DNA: TGTGCCAGCAACACGCTCGCGCTCTATGGCTACACCTTC. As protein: CASNTLALYGYTF.

The CDR3 region is CASSQVKAGGRGEQFF. As DNA, the CDR3 is TGTGCCAGCAGCCAAGTAAAGGCAGGGGGCAGGGGTGAGCAGTTCTTC. This chain links TRBV3-1 (or the pseudogene TRBV3-2) with TRBJ2-1, with TRBD1 matching over 8 bases. Germline trimming cut 1 base from V and 9 bases from J; bases unmatched to any gene: 11. The length of the CDR3 is 16 residues. The germline V gene encodes CDR1 LGHDT and CDR2 YNNKEL (reference sequence).

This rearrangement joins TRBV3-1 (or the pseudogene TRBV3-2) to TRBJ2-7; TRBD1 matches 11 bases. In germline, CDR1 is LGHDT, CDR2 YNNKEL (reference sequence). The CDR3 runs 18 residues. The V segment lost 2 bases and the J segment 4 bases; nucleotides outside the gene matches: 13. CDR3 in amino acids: CASSQPRSGTGGLYEQYF. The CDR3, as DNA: TGTGCCAGCAGCCAACCCAGATCTGGGACAGGGGGACTATACGAGCAGTACTTC.

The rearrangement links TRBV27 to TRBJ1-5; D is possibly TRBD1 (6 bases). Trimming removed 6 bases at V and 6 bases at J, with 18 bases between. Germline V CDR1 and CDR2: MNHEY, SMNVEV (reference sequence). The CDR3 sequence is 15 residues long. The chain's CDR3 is CASRATGISGQPQHF. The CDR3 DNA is TGTGCCAGCAGGGCAACAGGGATTAGCGGTCAGCCCCAGCATTTT.

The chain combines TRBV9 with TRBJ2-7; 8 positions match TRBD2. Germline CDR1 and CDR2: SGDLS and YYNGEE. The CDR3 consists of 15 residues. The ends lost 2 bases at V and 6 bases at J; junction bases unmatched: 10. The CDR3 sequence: CASSVSISGSFEQYF. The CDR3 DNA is TGTGCCAGCAGCGTTTCAATCAGCGGGAGCTTCGAGCAGTACTTC.

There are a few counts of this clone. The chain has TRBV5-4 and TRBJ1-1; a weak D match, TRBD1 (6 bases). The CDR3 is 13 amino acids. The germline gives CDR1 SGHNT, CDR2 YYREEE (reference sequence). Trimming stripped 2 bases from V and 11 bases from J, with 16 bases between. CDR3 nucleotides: TGTGCCAGCAGCTTACAGGGTTCGTCGGGGGCTTTCTTT. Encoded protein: CASSLQGSSGAFF. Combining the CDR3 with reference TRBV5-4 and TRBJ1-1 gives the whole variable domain ETGVTQSPTHLIKTRGQQVTLRCSSQSGHNTVSWYQQALGQGPQFIFQYYREEENGRGNFPPRFSGLQFPNYSSELNVNALELDDSALYLCASSLQGSSGAFFGQGTRLTVV.

Here the CDR3 reads CASSAGQGLGYGYTF. CDR3 sequence (DNA): TGTGCCAGCAGTGCGGGACAGGGGCTTGGCTATGGCTACACCTTC. The V call is TRBV2, the J call TRBJ1-2; TRBD1 matches at 10 bases. This CDR3 is built from 15 residues. Germline loops: CDR1 SNHLY, CDR2 FYNNEI. Trimming took 4 bases from V and 4 from J; bases not matched to a gene: 6.

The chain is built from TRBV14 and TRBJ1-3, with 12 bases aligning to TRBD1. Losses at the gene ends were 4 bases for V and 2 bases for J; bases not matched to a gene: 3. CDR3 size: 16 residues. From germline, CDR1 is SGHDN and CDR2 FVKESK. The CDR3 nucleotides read TGTGCCAGCAGCCCGGGGACAGGGGGCCCTGGAAACACCATATATTTT. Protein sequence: CASSPGTGGPGNTIYF. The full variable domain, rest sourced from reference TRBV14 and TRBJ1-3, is EAGVTQFPSHSVIEKGQTVTLRCDPISGHDNLYWYRRVMGKEIKFLLHFVKESKQDESGMPNNRFLAERTGGTYSTLKVQPAELEDSGVYFCASSPGTGGPGNTIYFGEGSWLTVV.

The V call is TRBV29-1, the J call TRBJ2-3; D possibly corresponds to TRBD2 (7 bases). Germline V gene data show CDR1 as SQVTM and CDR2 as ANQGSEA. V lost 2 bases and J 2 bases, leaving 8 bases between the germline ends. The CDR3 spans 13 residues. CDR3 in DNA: TGCAGCGTTGAACGGGGGGCCACAGATACGCAGTATTTT. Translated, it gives CSVERGATDTQYF.

This CDR3 is CAWARRGGFGEKLFF. The CDR3 nucleotides read TGTGCCTGGGCCCGTCGGGGAGGGTTCGGTGAAAAACTGTTTTTT. The chain couples TRBV30 to TRBJ1-4; D unclear. Trimming cost V 5 bases and J 7 bases, with 20 bases left between them. The CDR3 spans 15 residues. Germline CDR1 and CDR2: GTSNPN and SVGIG (reference sequence).

CDR3 DNA: TGTGCCAGCAGCTTAGGCGGGGGCGCGGGGCAGCCCCAGCATTTT. This translates into CASSLGGGAGQPQHF. This sequence joins TRBV7-6 and TRBJ1-5; weak D call: TRBD1 (6 bases). V was pared by 1 base and J by 7 bases, with 14 bases between. This CDR3 has 15 amino acids. CDR1 and CDR2 from the germline V gene are SGHVS and FNYEAQ.

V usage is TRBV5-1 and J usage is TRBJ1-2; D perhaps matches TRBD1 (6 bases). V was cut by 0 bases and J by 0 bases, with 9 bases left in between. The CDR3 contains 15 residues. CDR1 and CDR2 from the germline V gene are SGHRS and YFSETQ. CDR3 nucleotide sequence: TGCGCCAGCAGCTTGGTTGGACAGCCTAACTATGGCTACACCTTC. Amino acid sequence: CASSLVGQPNYGYTF. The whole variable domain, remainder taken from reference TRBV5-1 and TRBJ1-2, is KAGVTQTPRYLIKTRGQQVTLSCSPISGHRSVSWYQQTPGQGLQFLFEYFSETQRNKGNFPGRFSGRQFSNSRSEMNVSTLELGDSALYLCASSLVGQPNYGYTFGSGTRLTVV.

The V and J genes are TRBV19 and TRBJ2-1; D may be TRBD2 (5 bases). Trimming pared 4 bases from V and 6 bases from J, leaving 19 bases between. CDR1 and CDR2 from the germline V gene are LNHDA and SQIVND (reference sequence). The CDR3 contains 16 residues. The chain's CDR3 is CASSKGDYPSANEQFF. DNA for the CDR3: TGTGCCAGTAGTAAAGGTGACTACCCCTCAGCCAATGAGCAGTTCTTC.

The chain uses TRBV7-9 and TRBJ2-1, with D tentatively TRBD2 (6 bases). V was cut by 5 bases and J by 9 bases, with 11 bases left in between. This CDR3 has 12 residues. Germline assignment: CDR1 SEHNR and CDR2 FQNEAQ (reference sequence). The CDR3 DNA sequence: TGTGCCAGCAGCCCCGGGGGACGTGAGCAGTTCTTC. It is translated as CASSPGGREQFF.

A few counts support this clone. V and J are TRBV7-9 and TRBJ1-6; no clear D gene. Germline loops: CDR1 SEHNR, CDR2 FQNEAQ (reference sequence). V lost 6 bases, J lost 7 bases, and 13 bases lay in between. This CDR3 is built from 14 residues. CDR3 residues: CASRNWGDNSPLHF. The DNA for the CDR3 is TGTGCCAGCAGAAACTGGGGAGACAATTCACCCCTCCACTTT. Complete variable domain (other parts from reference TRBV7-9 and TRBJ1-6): DTGVSQNPRHKITKRGQNVTFRCDPISEHNRLYWYRQTLGQGPEFLTYFQNEAQLEKSRLLSDRFSAERPKGSFSTLEIQRTEQGDSAMYLCASRNWGDNSPLHFGNGTRLTVT.

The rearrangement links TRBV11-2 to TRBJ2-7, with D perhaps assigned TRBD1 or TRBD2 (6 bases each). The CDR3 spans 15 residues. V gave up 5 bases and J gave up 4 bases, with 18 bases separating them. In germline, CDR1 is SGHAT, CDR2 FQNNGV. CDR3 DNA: TGTGCCAGCAGCCTAACACTCGGGGGCGGGTACGAGCAGTACTTC. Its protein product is CASSLTLGGGYEQYF.

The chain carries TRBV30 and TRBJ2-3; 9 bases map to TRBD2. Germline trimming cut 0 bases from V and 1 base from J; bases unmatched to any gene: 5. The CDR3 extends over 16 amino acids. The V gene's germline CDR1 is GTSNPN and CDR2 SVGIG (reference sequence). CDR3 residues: CAWSVLRLAGTDTQYF. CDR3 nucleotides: TGTGCCTGGAGTGTACTGAGACTAGCGGGCACAGATACGCAGTATTTT.

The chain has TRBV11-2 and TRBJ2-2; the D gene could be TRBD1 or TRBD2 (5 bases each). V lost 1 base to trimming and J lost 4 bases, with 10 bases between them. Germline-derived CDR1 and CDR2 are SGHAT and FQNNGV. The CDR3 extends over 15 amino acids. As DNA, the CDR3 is TGTGCCAGCAGCTTAGTTCGGGGCGGCACCGGGGAGCTGTTTTTT. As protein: CASSLVRGGTGELFF.

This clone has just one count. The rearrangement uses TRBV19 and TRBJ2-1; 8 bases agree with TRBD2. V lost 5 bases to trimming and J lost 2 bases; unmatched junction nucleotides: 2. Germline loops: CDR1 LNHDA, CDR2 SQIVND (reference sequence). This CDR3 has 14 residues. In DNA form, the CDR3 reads TGTGCCAGTAGTCCGGGACTAGCCTACAATGAGCAGTTCTTC. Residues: CASSPGLAYNEQFF.

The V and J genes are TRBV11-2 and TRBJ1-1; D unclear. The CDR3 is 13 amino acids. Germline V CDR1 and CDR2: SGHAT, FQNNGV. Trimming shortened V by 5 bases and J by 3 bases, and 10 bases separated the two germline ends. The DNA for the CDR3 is TGTGCCAGCAGCGTACAGAGTTACACTGAAGCTTTCTTT. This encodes CASSVQSYTEAFF. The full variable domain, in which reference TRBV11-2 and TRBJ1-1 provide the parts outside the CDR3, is EAGVAQSPRYKIIEKRQSVAFWCNPISGHATLYWYQQILGQGPKLLIQFQNNGVVDDSQLPKDRFSAERLKGVDSTLKIQPAKLEDSAVYLCASSVQSYTEAFFGQGTRLTVV.